This TCR beta chain is from a study of T-cell reconstitution after alpha-beta-depleted transplantation in children. This sample's TCRbeta library carried unique molecular identifier barcodes. MiXCR, run by TCRdb on the PCR reads, gives a single entry per CDR3 protein. Counted here are roughly 570,000 distinct CDR3 sequences, around 27% occurring once; the ten biggest clones make up under 45%. Between the trimmed V and J ends, which lost 3 bases and 2 bases, there was a span of 16 bases. There are 16 residues in the CDR3. The V and J genes are TRBV12-3 or TRBV12-4 and TRBJ1-2, with D perhaps matching TRBD1 (6 bases). The clonotype was recovered from a boy younger than two with Wiskott-Aldrich syndrome, due to receive a stem cell transplant. Sequenced here: PBMCs, sampled before TCRalphabeta/CD19-depleted stem cell transplant. CDR3 nucleotides: TGTGCCAGCAGTTTCGAACAGGGCGGGTTAAACTATGGCTACACCTTC. Protein sequence: CASSFEQGGLNYGYTF.